The source of this T cell receptor beta chain is a study of shared clonotypes between healthy human individuals. Details on this clone: The same CDR3 arises from other DNA sequences in this sample as well.

This CDR3 has 16 residues. The ends lost 4 bases at V and 5 bases at J; junction bases unmatched: 5. Germline V gene lookup returns CDR1 MDHEN and CDR2 SYDVKM. Sequenced by immunoSEQ multiplex PCR; TCRdb stores in-frame clones only, minus some. The table shows a few million clones, with more than 80% occurring only once. This TCR came from a man younger than 35 in good health. Some clones in this sample may be carry-over from other donors' samples. Sequencing was carried out using naive CD4+ T cells from PBMCs. The subset denotes: CD45RA+ positively selected. The V gene is TRBV28, the J gene TRBJ2-5; 15 bases line up with TRBD2. Written as DNA, the CDR3 is TGTGCCAGCAGTTCTCCCGGGACTAGCGGGAGGGAGACCCAGTACTTC. Protein: CASSSPGTSGRETQYF.